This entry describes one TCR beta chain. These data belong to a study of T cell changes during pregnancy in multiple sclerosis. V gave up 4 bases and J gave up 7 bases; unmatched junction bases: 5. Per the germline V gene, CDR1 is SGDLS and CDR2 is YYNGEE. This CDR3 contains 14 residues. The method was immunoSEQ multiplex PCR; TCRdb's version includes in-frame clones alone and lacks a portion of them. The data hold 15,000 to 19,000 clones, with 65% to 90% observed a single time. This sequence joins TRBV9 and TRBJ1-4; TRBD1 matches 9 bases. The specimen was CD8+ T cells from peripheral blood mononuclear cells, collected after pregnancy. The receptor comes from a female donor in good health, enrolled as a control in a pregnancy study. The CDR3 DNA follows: TGTGCCAGCAGCCCGGGACAGGGTAGTGAAAAACTGTTTTTT. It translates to CASSPGQGSEKLFF.